These 14 T cell receptor beta chains originate from one sample sequenced in a study of preoperative IRX-2 immunotherapy in early breast cancer. The treatment was: preoperative locoregional IRX-2 cytokine immunotherapy. Sequencing used immunoSEQ multiplex PCR; TCRdb keeps in-frame clones, though not all of them. The repertoire has some 5,900 clones, roughly 68% of them found once; the top ten carry about 11%. This material consisted of tumor tissue, taken before IRX-2 immunotherapy. These receptors came from a human donor with breast cancer.

The J gene is TRBJ2-1, the V gene TRBV23-1, with a weak D call TRBD2 (5 bases). TRBV23-1 is flagged as an ORF with uncertain function. This CDR3 has 16 residues. V was shortened by 6 bases and J by 2 bases, with 17 bases between the two germline ends. CDR3 in amino acids: CASSQGPGGTYNEQFF. CDR3 DNA: TGCGCCAGCAGCCAAGGACCAGGAGGAACCTACAATGAGCAGTTCTTC.

The gene calls are TRBV7-6 and TRBJ2-1, with D perhaps matching TRBD2 (5 bases). Trimming removed 0 bases from V and 6 bases from J, with 9 bases in between. From germline, CDR1 is SGHVS and CDR2 FNYEAQ. The CDR3 totals 14 residues. The DNA of the CDR3 is TGTGCCAGCAGCTTAGCGCCAGGAGGCAATGAGCAGTTCTTC. Amino acid sequence: CASSLAPGGNEQFF.

This clone counts as medium-sized. The chain carries TRBV11-3 and TRBJ2-5; the D is unclear. CDR3 length: 14 amino acids. V was shortened by 3 bases and J by 5 bases, with 13 bases between the two germline ends. The germline V gene has CDR1 SGHNT and CDR2 YENEEA. This CDR3 is CASSFNTIRETQYF. The CDR3 region has the DNA TGTGCCAGCAGCTTCAACACGATTCGGGAGACCCAGTACTTC.

The genes are TRBV19 and TRBJ2-5; D is perhaps TRBD1 or TRBD2 (7 bases each). V gave up 4 bases and J gave up 2 bases, with 17 bases separating them. This CDR3 spans 16 amino acids. Germline CDR1 LNHDA, CDR2 SQIVND (reference sequence). In DNA, the CDR3 is TGTGCCAGTAGTACGGGGGGACAGCTAGAGCAAGAGACCCAGTACTTC. The encoded protein is CASSTGGQLEQETQYF.

This chain uses TRBV6-1 with TRBJ2-2, with D hard to call. Trimming removed 1 base from V and 2 bases from J, with 2 bases in between. This CDR3 is built from 13 residues. CDR1 and CDR2 (germline): MNHNS, SASEGT. DNA of the CDR3: TGTGCCAGCAGTGAAGTTAACACCGGGGAGCTGTTTTTT. Translating gives CASSEVNTGELFF.

The chain has TRBV14 and TRBJ1-2, with 8 nucleotides matching TRBD1. Germline values: CDR1 SGHDN, CDR2 FVKESK. Unmatched junction bases numbered 9, after V lost 2 bases and J lost 7 bases. There are 15 residues in the CDR3. The chain's CDR3 is CASSQIGRGLVGYTF. In DNA, the CDR3 is TGTGCCAGCAGCCAAATCGGCAGGGGGCTTGTTGGCTACACCTTC. Complete variable domain (other parts from reference TRBV14 and TRBJ1-2): EAGVTQFPSHSVIEKGQTVTLRCDPISGHDNLYWYRRVMGKEIKFLLHFVKESKQDESGMPNNRFLAERTGGTYSTLKVQPAELEDSGVYFCASSQIGRGLVGYTFGSGTRLTVV.

There are a few counts of this clone. The V gene is TRBV30, the J gene TRBJ1-2; 7 bases agree with TRBD1. The junction had 7 bases not matched to a gene; V was cut back by 5 bases and J by 4 bases. Germline loops: CDR1 GTSNPN, CDR2 SVGIG (reference sequence). This CDR3 region has 13 residues. The CDR3 here is CAWYRTGPYGYTF. Here the CDR3 DNA reads TGTGCCTGGTATCGGACAGGCCCCTATGGCTACACCTTC.

The gene calls are TRBV10-1 and TRBJ2-2, with D unresolved. Per germline, CDR1 WNHNN and CDR2 SYGVQD (reference sequence). Trimming cost V 7 bases and J 1 base, with 10 bases left between them. The CDR3 contains 14 residues. CDR3 DNA sequence: TGCGCCAGCACGCCAGATATGAACACCGGGGAGCTGTTTTTT. Translating it yields CASTPDMNTGELFF.

This clone was found a few times. The chain is built from TRBV29-1 and TRBJ1-1; possibly TRBD1 for D (6 bases). The germline V gene encodes CDR1 SQVTM and CDR2 ANQGSEA. Trimming shortened V by 5 bases and J by 0 bases, and 13 bases separated the two germline ends. This CDR3 is 14 amino acids long. In DNA form, the CDR3 reads TGCAGCGTTCTGGGACAAAGATTGAACACTGAAGCTTTCTTT. This codes for CSVLGQRLNTEAFF.

The rearrangement joins TRBV6-8 to TRBJ2-5; 7 bases agree with TRBD2. V shed 10 bases, J shed 0 bases, and the junction held 8 bases outside the gene matches. The CDR3 has 14 residues. The V gene's germline CDR1 is MNHGY and CDR2 SAAAGT. The CDR3 DNA reads as TGTGCCATCAGGTCTAGCGGTGACCAAGAGACCCAGTACTTC. Translating gives CAIRSSGDQETQYF.

The CDR3 nucleotides read TGTGCCAGTACCACTAAGGGTACCGGGGCCGGGGAGCTGTTTTTT. It encodes CASTTKGTGAGELFF. The chain uses TRBV19 and TRBJ2-2; a weak D match, TRBD2 (5 bases). CDR3 length equals 15 residues. The germline V gene has CDR1 LNHDA and CDR2 SQIVND (reference sequence). Trimming removed 7 bases from V and 6 bases from J, with 18 bases in between.

The J gene is TRBJ2-1, the V gene TRBV14, with D perhaps TRBD1 or TRBD2 (5 bases each). The CDR3 loop spans 17 amino acids. In germline, CDR1 is SGHDN, CDR2 FVKESK. Trimming stripped 4 bases from V and 2 bases from J, with 18 bases between. CDR3 region: CASSPALWGNPYNEQFF. CDR3 in DNA: TGTGCCAGCAGCCCCGCATTGTGGGGGAACCCCTACAATGAGCAGTTCTTC.

The chain combines TRBV30 with TRBJ2-1, with D possibly TRBD1 on 5 matching bases. Looked up from germline, CDR1 is GTSNPN and CDR2 is SVGIG (reference sequence). The length of the CDR3 is 11 residues. V was clipped by 2 bases and J by 7 bases, with 6 bases between them. As DNA, the CDR3 is TGTGCCTGGAGTAGGGGTAATGAGCAGTTCTTC. Translated, it gives CAWSRGNEQFF.

The chain links TRBV6-8 to TRBJ2-6; 8 positions agree with TRBD1. Unmatched junction bases numbered 6, after V lost 5 bases and J lost 3 bases. The CDR3 is 16 amino acids. Looked up from germline, CDR1 is MNHGY and CDR2 is SAAAGT. In nucleotides, the CDR3 is TGTGCCAGCAGTGTCCAGGGGGCAGGTGGGGCCAACGTCCTGACTTTC. Protein: CASSVQGAGGANVLTF.